Below, 9 T cell receptor beta chains from the same sample are listed, as sequenced in a study of response to subunit inactivated influenza vaccine. Each CDR3 protein is one row after TCRdb ran MiXCR on the RT-PCR reads. The sample carries under 550,000 distinct CDR3 sequences, approximately 7.2% recorded once. Sample: PBMCs from blood, taken about 24 months after vaccination. These receptors were collected from a man in his fifties or sixties who received an inactivated influenza vaccine.

V and J are TRBV7-9 and TRBJ2-1, with 15 positions matching TRBD2. The V segment lost 5 bases and the J segment 9 bases; nucleotides outside the gene matches: 5. The germline V gene encodes CDR1 SEHNR and CDR2 FQNEAQ (reference sequence). The CDR3 runs 15 residues. The CDR3 nucleotides read TGTGCCAGCAGCCTGGGACTAGCGGGGGGCCCTGAGCAGTTCTTC. Protein sequence: CASSLGLAGGPEQFF.

This clonotype was counted only a few times. The chain employs TRBV12-3 or TRBV12-4 and TRBJ2-6; D not certain. This CDR3 contains 13 residues. V shed 8 bases and J shed 3 bases, with 8 bases lying between them. For the CDR3, the DNA is TGTGCCAGCCACGGTGGTGGGGCCAACGTCCTGACTTTC. Translation: CASHGGGANVLTF.

This clonotype came up a few times. The chain uses TRBV4-3 and TRBJ1-3; a possible D gene is TRBD1 (6 bases). The germline V and J ends were trimmed by 0 bases and 0 bases, with 18 bases remaining between them. This CDR3 has 19 residues. Germline V gene data show CDR1 as LGHNA and CDR2 as YSLEER. The CDR3 DNA is TGCGCCAGCAGCCAAGATCCGAACGGGGGCTGGAGCTCTGGAAACACCATATATTTT. Its translation is CASSQDPNGGWSSGNTIYF.

This clonotype was counted a few times. The chain joins TRBV4-2 to TRBJ2-1; D is undetermined. V shed 0 bases and J shed 2 bases, with 8 bases lying between them. The CDR3 is made up of 15 amino acids. Germline V CDR1 and CDR2: LGHNA, YNFKEQ. The CDR3 bases are TGTGCCAGCAGCCAAGAGGCGGTAACCTACAATGAGCAGTTCTTC. Its protein is CASSQEAVTYNEQFF.

This clonotype was detected only a few times. The J gene is TRBJ2-1, the V gene TRBV5-1; D may be TRBD1 (8 bases). Between the trimmed V and J ends, which lost 0 bases and 3 bases, there was a span of 22 bases. The CDR3 runs 19 residues. CDR1 is SGHRS and CDR2 is YFSETQ in the germline V gene. The CDR3 DNA reads TGCGCCAGCAGCTTGGTACAGGGGGGAAGCGGGAATCGCTACAATGAGCAGTTCTTC. Encoded protein: CASSLVQGGSGNRYNEQFF.

There are many counts of this clonotype. The rearrangement joins TRBV29-1 to TRBJ2-1; D ambiguous. This CDR3 contains 11 residues. Germline loops: CDR1 SQVTM, CDR2 ANQGSEA. The V gene lost 5 bases and the J gene lost 7 bases, with 9 bases spanning the gap. CDR3 sequence: CSVMGMNEQFF. In DNA, the CDR3 is TGCAGCGTTATGGGTATGAATGAGCAGTTCTTC.

This clonotype has ten or more counts. The chain combines TRBV18 with TRBJ2-7; tentatively, D is TRBD1 or TRBD2 (6 bases each). The CDR3 runs to 15 residues. Germline CDR1 is KGHSH and CDR2 is LQKENI. V lost 1 base to trimming and J lost 2 bases, with 12 bases between them. CDR3 coding DNA: TGTGCCAGCTCACCACGGAGGGGGGACGCCTACGAGCAGTACTTC. Translating it yields CASSPRRGDAYEQYF.

In its sample, this clonotype was seen a few times. The CDR3 reads CASSATEDQFF. In DNA, the CDR3 is TGTGCCAGCAGTGCCACAGAGGATCAGTTCTTC. The rearrangement links TRBV2 to TRBJ2-1; no firm D call. CDR3 length: 11 residues. Per the germline V gene, CDR1 is SNHLY and CDR2 is FYNNEI. Trimming pared 4 bases from V and 13 bases from J, leaving 11 bases between.

A few counts support this clonotype. The V gene is TRBV6-2 or TRBV6-3, the J gene TRBJ2-3, with 8 positions matching TRBD1. J was trimmed by 2 bases and V by 6 bases; bases with no gene match: 7. Per the germline V gene, CDR1 is MNHEY and CDR2 is SVGEGT. The CDR3 is 15 amino acids. The CDR3 loop reads CASRDRDRFTDTQYF. For the CDR3, the DNA is TGTGCCAGCAGAGACCGGGACAGGTTCACAGATACGCAGTATTTT.